The 26 T cell receptor beta chains below were found in one sample sequenced in a study of CD8 T cells in Susac syndrome. An input of roughly 0.5 to 1 ug of RNA was subjected to reverse transcription using random hexamers. Each CDR3 protein gets one entry after TCRdb re-called the immunoSEQ multiplex PCR reads with MiXCR. The sample lists around 130,000 distinct CDR3 sequences, 65% to 90% occurring once. Sequencing used CD8+ T cells from PBMCs. Every receptor here comes from a human donor with multiple sclerosis.

The count of this clonotype is one. J is TRBJ2-1 and V is TRBV2; D might be TRBD1 or TRBD2, each matching 5 bases. The CDR3 is made up of 13 amino acids. The germline gives CDR1 SNHLY, CDR2 FYNNEI. V gave up 2 bases and J gave up 4 bases, with 6 bases separating them. The CDR3 DNA follows: TGTGCCAGCAGTGAATGGGGGTACAATGAGCAGTTCTTC. Translating it yields CASSEWGYNEQFF. Full variable domain (rest looked up from reference TRBV2 and TRBJ2-1): EPEVTQTPSHQVTQMGQEVILRCVPISNHLYFYWYRQILGQKVEFLVSFYNNEISEKSEIFDDQFSVERPDGSNFTLKIRSTKLEDSAMYFCASSEWGYNEQFFGPGTRLTVL.

This clonotype appeared a few times. This chain links TRBV7-6 with TRBJ2-3; TRBD2 aligns across 14 bases. The trim removed 6 bases at V and 2 bases at J, leaving 4 bases unmatched. This CDR3 comprises 16 residues. The V gene's germline CDR1 is SGHVS and CDR2 FNYEAQ. The CDR3 DNA is TGTGCCAGCAGTTGGGGACTAGCGGGGGCCACAGATACGCAGTATTTT. Translation gives CASSWGLAGATDTQYF.

The J gene is TRBJ1-2, the V gene TRBV3-1; no reliable D call. Germline V gives CDR1 LGHDT, CDR2 YNNKEL (reference sequence). Trimming stripped 0 bases from V and 2 bases from J, with 7 bases between. This CDR3 is 14 amino acids long. The chain's CDR3 is CASSQDGGNYGYTF. CDR3 sequence (DNA): TGTGCCAGCAGCCAAGACGGAGGGAACTATGGCTACACCTTC. Using reference TRBV3-1 and TRBJ1-2 for the parts outside the CDR3, the full variable domain is DTAVSQTPKYLVTQMGNDKSIKCEQNLGHDTMYWYKQDSKKFLKIMFSYNNKELIINETVPNRFSPKSPDKAHLNLHINSLELGDSAVYFCASSQDGGNYGYTFGSGTRLTVV.

The chain has TRBV5-1 and TRBJ2-2; maybe TRBD1 (5 bases). In germline, CDR1 is SGHRS, CDR2 YFSETQ. V was trimmed by 1 base and J by 6 bases, leaving 7 bases between them. CDR3 length: 13 amino acids. The DNA for the CDR3 is TGCGCCAGCAGCTTGTGGGGCTCCGGGGAGCTGTTTTTT. Translated: CASSLWGSGELFF.

This clonotype was counted a single time. The rearrangement links TRBV7-9 to TRBJ1-1; TRBD1 is a possible D gene (5 bases). This CDR3 comprises 14 residues. V was pared by 5 bases and J by 8 bases, with 18 bases between. Germline assignment: CDR1 SEHNR and CDR2 FQNEAQ (reference sequence). In DNA form, the CDR3 reads TGTGCCAGCAGCGCTACCCTCCCAGGGAACGAAGCTTTCTTT. Its translation: CASSATLPGNEAFF.

This chain connects TRBV12-3 or TRBV12-4 to TRBJ2-1; the match to TRBD1 covers 7 bases. Unmatched junction bases numbered 4, after V lost 6 bases and J lost 2 bases. The CDR3 totals 14 residues. The CDR3 coding sequence is TGTGCCAGCAGGATACAGGGGCCCTACAATGAGCAGTTCTTC. The encoded protein is CASRIQGPYNEQFF.

This clonotype was found a few times. This chain links TRBV3-1 with TRBJ2-1; possible D gene TRBD1, 5 bases. Trimming left V 0 bases short and J 7 bases short, with 13 bases between. The CDR3 contains 15 residues. From germline, CDR1 is LGHDT and CDR2 YNNKEL (reference sequence). CDR3 sequence: CASSQDGRVINEQFF. In DNA, the CDR3 is TGTGCCAGCAGCCAAGATGGCAGGGTAATAAATGAGCAGTTCTTC.

The chain combines TRBV2 with TRBJ2-3, with 7 bases lining up with TRBD2. V lost 11 bases and J lost 3; bases outside the gene matches: 17. Germline values: CDR1 SNHLY, CDR2 FYNNEI. The CDR3 covers 16 residues. CDR3 in amino acids: CAWEGTGKRGTDTQYF. For the CDR3, the DNA is TGTGCCTGGGAGGGGACGGGGAAAAGAGGTACAGATACGCAGTATTTT.

The rearrangement uses TRBV6-5 and TRBJ1-1; D is possibly TRBD1 (5 bases). CDR3 length: 15 amino acids. Trimming cost V 8 bases and J 0 bases, with 16 bases left between them. CDR1 MNHEY and CDR2 SVGAGI come from the germline V gene. In nucleotides, the CDR3 is TGTGCCAGCCGTCTAGGGGAGGTGATGAACACTGAAGCTTTCTTT. This translates into CASRLGEVMNTEAFF.

The J gene is TRBJ2-5, the V gene TRBV12-3 or TRBV12-4, with TRBD2 as a possible D gene (5 bases). The CDR3 spans 13 residues. Trimming stripped 0 bases from V and 10 bases from J, with 12 bases between. The CDR3 here is CASSLALQEGQYF. As DNA, the CDR3 is TGTGCCAGCAGTTTAGCGCTCCAAGAGGGCCAGTACTTC.

The J gene is TRBJ2-2, the V gene TRBV29-1; possibly TRBD1 for D (5 bases). The CDR3 extends over 13 amino acids. With 2 bases removed from V and 11 bases from J, the gap between germline ends came to 15 bases. Per germline, CDR1 SQVTM and CDR2 ANQGSEA. CDR3 protein: CSVERGTWTELFF. The CDR3 bases are TGCAGCGTTGAAAGGGGAACCTGGACAGAGCTGTTTTTT.

The chain combines TRBV12-3 or TRBV12-4 with TRBJ2-1; D is ambiguous. Deletions cut 6 bases from V and 4 bases from J, with 13 bases between. The CDR3 covers 14 residues. The CDR3 DNA sequence: TGTGCCAGCAGCTTGACGCTGGGGTACAATGAGCAGTTCTTC. This sequence encodes CASSLTLGYNEQFF.

This clonotype was observed a few times. The chain recombines TRBV7-9 with TRBJ1-3; TRBD1 might be the D (6 bases). The germline V gene encodes CDR1 SEHNR and CDR2 FQNEAQ (reference sequence). V lost 5 bases and J lost 0, with 17 bases in between. CDR3 length equals 17 residues. In DNA, the CDR3 is TGTGCCAGCAGCACCTATCCGACAGGCAACTCTGGAAACACCATATATTTT. Translation: CASSTYPTGNSGNTIYF.

This clonotype has a handful of counts. The chain employs TRBV6-1 and TRBJ1-1, with a weak D call TRBD1 (5 bases). The CDR3 loop spans 17 amino acids. Germline-derived CDR1 and CDR2 are MNHNS and SASEGT. V was cut by 6 bases and J by 0 bases, with 20 bases left in between. The CDR3 spells CASRPDRRLEMNTEAFF. CDR3 sequence (DNA): TGTGCCAGCAGACCCGACAGAAGGTTGGAGATGAACACTGAAGCTTTCTTT.

In its sample, this clonotype was seen a few times. CDR3 in DNA: TGTGCCAGCGCAGGGCCCTCCTACGAGCAGTACGTC. Translation gives CASAGPSYEQYV. V and J are TRBV6-1 and TRBJ2-7, with D perhaps TRBD1 (5 bases). V shed 8 bases and J shed 0 bases, with 8 bases lying between them. Germline V gene data show CDR1 as MNHNS and CDR2 as SASEGT. The CDR3 contains 12 residues.

The chain is built from TRBV11-2 and TRBJ2-7; tentatively, D is TRBD1 (5 bases). The CDR3 extends over 12 amino acids. From germline, CDR1 is SGHAT and CDR2 FQNNGV. The V and J ends lost 1 base and 6 bases respectively, with 7 bases between them. CDR3 DNA: TGTGCCAGCAGCTTAGCAGGGATCGAGCAGTACTTC. Residues: CASSLAGIEQYF.

This chain joins TRBV28 and TRBJ1-4, with D hard to call. Trimming cost V 6 bases and J 7 bases, with 18 bases left between them. Germline loops: CDR1 MDHEN, CDR2 SYDVKM. The CDR3 has 15 amino acids. The CDR3 spells CASSLGATRAEKLFF. CDR3 coding DNA: TGTGCCAGCAGCTTAGGTGCGACAAGGGCTGAAAAACTGTTTTTT. The full variable domain, rest sourced from reference TRBV28 and TRBJ1-4, is DVKVTQSSRYLVKRTGEKVFLECVQDMDHENMFWYRQDPGLGLRLIYFSYDVKMKEKGDIPEGYSVSREKKERFSLILESASTNQTSMYLCASSLGATRAEKLFFGSGTQLSVL.

A few counts support this clonotype. The rearrangement links TRBV7-2 to TRBJ1-2; D gene uncertain. CDR1 is SGHTA and CDR2 is FQGNSA in the germline V gene. The CDR3 contains 15 residues. V shed 1 base and J shed 0 bases, with 9 bases lying between them. The CDR3 nucleotides are TGTGCCAGCAGCTTAGTTGGGGTAGCTAACTATGGCTACACCTTC. Translation: CASSLVGVANYGYTF. Filled out from reference TRBV7-2 and TRBJ1-2, the complete variable domain reads GAGVSQSPSNKVTEKGKDVELRCDPISGHTALYWYRQSLGQGLEFLIYFQGNSAPDKSGLPSDRFSAERTGGSVSTLTIQRTQQEDSAVYLCASSLVGVANYGYTFGSGTRLTVV.

This clonotype has only a few counts. CDR3 amino acids: CSARDSGFTEAFF. The CDR3 DNA reads as TGCAGTGCTAGAGATTCGGGGTTCACTGAAGCTTTCTTT. The V call is TRBV20-1, the J call TRBJ1-1; no firm D call. V was cut by 0 bases and J by 4 bases, with 9 bases left in between. CDR3 length: 13 residues. Germline CDR1 DFQATT, CDR2 SNEGSKA (reference sequence).

The chain carries TRBV19 and TRBJ2-1, with no clear D. Trimming cost V 2 bases and J 3 bases, with 5 bases left between them. CDR3 length: 13 residues. Germline values: CDR1 LNHDA, CDR2 SQIVND (reference sequence). CDR3 sequence reads: CASSITFYNEQFF. Here the CDR3 DNA reads TGTGCCAGTAGTATAACCTTCTACAATGAGCAGTTCTTC.

This chain connects TRBV13 to TRBJ2-1; D remains ambiguous. This CDR3 region has 12 residues. Deletions cut 5 bases from V and 10 bases from J, with 12 bases between. CDR1 is PRHDT, CDR2 FYEKMQ, per germline (reference sequence). CDR3 sequence: CASSNADTEQFF. Here the CDR3 DNA reads TGTGCCAGCAGCAACGCCGACACCGAGCAGTTCTTC.

The gene calls are TRBV28 and TRBJ2-5; 9 bases line up with TRBD2. V dropped 3 bases and J dropped 5; count of bases not matched to a gene: 7. Germline CDR1 and CDR2: MDHEN and SYDVKM. The CDR3 length is 15 residues. Here the CDR3 DNA reads TGTGCCAGCAGTTTGTTTGGGACTAGCCAGGAGACCCAGTACTTC. Its translation: CASSLFGTSQETQYF.

This clonotype has a handful of counts. The chain is built from TRBV7-2 and TRBJ2-7; D gene uncertain. Germline V gene lookup returns CDR1 SGHTA and CDR2 FQGNSA. The CDR3 has 13 amino acids. V was trimmed by 1 base and J by 3 bases, leaving 7 bases between them. The CDR3 region is CASSLGTYYEQYF. CDR3 DNA: TGTGCCAGCAGCTTAGGGACGTACTACGAGCAGTACTTC.

This rearrangement joins TRBV19 to TRBJ2-1; 9 positions agree with TRBD2. The CDR3 is 15 residues long. V trimming: 3 bases; J trimming: 7 bases; junction bases outside the gene matches: 7. Germline CDR1 is LNHDA and CDR2 is SQIVND (reference sequence). CDR3 sequence reads: CASSMVAGVRNEQFF. CDR3 bases: TGTGCCAGTAGTATGGTAGCGGGAGTGAGGAATGAGCAGTTCTTC.

V usage is TRBV4-1 and J usage is TRBJ2-1, with 7 nucleotides matching TRBD1. Trimming at V came to 2 bases and at J to 4 bases, leaving 8 bases not matched to a gene. This CDR3 is built from 16 residues. Germline CDR1 and CDR2: MGHRA and YSYEKL. CDR3 nucleotide sequence: TGCGCCAGCAGCCAACCTGAGAGGGGGCTTTACAATGAGCAGTTCTTC. This codes for CASSQPERGLYNEQFF.

The V gene is TRBV13, the J gene TRBJ1-2; D call uncertain. Trimming shortened V by 6 bases and J by 4 bases, and 12 bases separated the two germline ends. Per the germline V gene, CDR1 is PRHDT and CDR2 is FYEKMQ (reference sequence). The length of the CDR3 is 13 residues. CDR3 protein: CASSDASLYGYTF. The CDR3 nucleotides are TGTGCCAGCAGTGATGCCAGCCTCTATGGCTACACCTTC.